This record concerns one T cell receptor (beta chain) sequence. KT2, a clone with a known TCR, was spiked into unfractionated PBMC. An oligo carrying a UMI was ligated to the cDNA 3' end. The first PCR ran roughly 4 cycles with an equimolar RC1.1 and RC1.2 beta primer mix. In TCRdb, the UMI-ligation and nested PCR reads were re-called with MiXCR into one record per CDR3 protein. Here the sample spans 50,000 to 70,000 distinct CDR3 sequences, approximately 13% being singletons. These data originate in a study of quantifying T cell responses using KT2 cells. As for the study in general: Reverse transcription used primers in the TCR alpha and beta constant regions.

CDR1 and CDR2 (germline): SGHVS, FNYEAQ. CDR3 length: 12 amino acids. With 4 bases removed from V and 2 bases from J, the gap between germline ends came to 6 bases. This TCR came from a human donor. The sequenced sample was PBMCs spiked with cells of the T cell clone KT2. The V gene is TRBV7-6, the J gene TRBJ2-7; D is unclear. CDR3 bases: TGTGCCAGCAGCTCGGATCCCTACGAGCAGTACTTC. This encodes CASSSDPYEQYF.